Listed here are 6 T cell receptor beta chains from one sample, sequenced in a study of CXCR3-negative and CXCR3-positive naive CD8 T cells. UMI-labeled TRB cDNA libraries were prepared by 5' RACE. TCRdb reprocessed the 5' RACE reads and reports one entry per CDR3 protein, with no DNA. Its clone listing holds approximately 48,000 distinct CDR3 sequences. Study outcomes and limitations: Greater hydrophobicity was found in TRB CDR3s of CXCR3-positive naive cells than of CXCR3-negative naive cells.

Antigens of these TCRs are unknown. The sample comprised naive CXCR3+ CD8+ T cells from blood. Subset: CD45RO-CCR7+CD27+CD95- naive CD8+ T cells expressing CXCR3 (TNR3+). All receptors come from a human donor in good health. Some clones in this sample may be carry-over from other donors' samples.

The chain couples TRBV7-2 to TRBJ1-5; the TRBD1 assignment by TCRdb is unverifiable without DNA. Germline-derived CDR1 and CDR2 are SGHTA and FQGNSA. The CDR3 is 16 residues long. The CDR3 reads CASSWGTGISNQPQHF. Full variable domain (outside the CDR3, taken from reference TRBV7-2 and TRBJ1-5): GAGVSQSPSNKVTEKGKDVELRCDPISGHTALYWYRQSLGQGLEFLIYFQGNSAPDKSGLPSDRFSAERTGGSVSTLTIQRTQQEDSAVYLCASSWGTGISNQPQHFGDGTRLSIL.

V usage is TRBV6-2 or TRBV6-3 and J usage is TRBJ2-1; the TCRdb D gene call, TRBD2, has no DNA to confirm it. The CDR3 is made up of 15 amino acids. Germline CDR1 MNHEY, CDR2 SVGEGT. The CDR3 loop reads CASSSTSRVYNEQFF.

The chain has TRBV27 and TRBJ2-7; the D call of TRBD1 rests on TCRdb alone, since no DNA is present to check it. The CDR3 spans 14 residues. In germline, CDR1 is MNHEY, CDR2 SMNVEV (reference sequence). CDR3 sequence: CASSQRTRPTEQYF.

The chain joins TRBV7-8 to TRBJ2-1; TCRdb proposes TRBD1, but this gene call is untestable without DNA. This CDR3 has 18 amino acids. Germline-derived CDR1 and CDR2 are SGHVS and FQNEAQ. CDR3 residues: CASSSDRQGRSIYNEQFF.

The chain joins TRBV4-3 to TRBJ2-1. The CDR3 length is 16 residues. In germline, CDR1 is LGHNA, CDR2 YSLEER. CDR3 loop: CASSHGLDSSYNEQFF.

The rearrangement uses TRBV6-2 or TRBV6-3 and TRBJ2-2; TCRdb reports TRBD1, a call that lacks DNA to check it against. This CDR3 is 15 amino acids long. Germline V gene lookup returns CDR1 MNHEY and CDR2 SVGEGT. The CDR3 loop reads CASSYYRVGTGELFF.